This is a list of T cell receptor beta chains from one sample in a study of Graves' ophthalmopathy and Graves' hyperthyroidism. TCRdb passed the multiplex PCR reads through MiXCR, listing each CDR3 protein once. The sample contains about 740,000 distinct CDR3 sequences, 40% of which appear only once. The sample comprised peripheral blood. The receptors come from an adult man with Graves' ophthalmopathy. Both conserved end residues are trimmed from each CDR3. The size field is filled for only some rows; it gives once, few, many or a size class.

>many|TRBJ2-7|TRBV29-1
SASRIGGSDEQY
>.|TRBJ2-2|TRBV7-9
ASMGTKTGELF
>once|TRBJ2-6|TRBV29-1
SVDGTGANVLT
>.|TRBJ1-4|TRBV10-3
ASSWGPAFGKLF
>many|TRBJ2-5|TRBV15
ATSREYVSTAEETQY
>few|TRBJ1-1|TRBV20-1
SARDQGGTTEAF
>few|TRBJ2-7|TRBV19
ASSIDRGPSYEQY
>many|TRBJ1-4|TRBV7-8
ASSFPAEKLF
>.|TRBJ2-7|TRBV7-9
ASSLGGTGGAYYEQY
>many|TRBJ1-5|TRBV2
ASSGSVNQPQH
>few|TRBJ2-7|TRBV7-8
ASSRNRDSGEQY
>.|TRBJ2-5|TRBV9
ASSQGGQGEETQY
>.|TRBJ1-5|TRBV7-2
ASSKRGSNQPQH
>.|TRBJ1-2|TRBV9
ASSEGQNYGCT
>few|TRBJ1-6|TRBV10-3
AISDPGQISFRSSPLH
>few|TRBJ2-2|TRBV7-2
ASSSVVSRNTGELF
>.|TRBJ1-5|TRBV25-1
ASSGGTVLGNQPQH
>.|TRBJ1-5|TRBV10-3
AIRADRGGGQPQH
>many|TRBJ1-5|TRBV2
ASNIQGAGNQPQH
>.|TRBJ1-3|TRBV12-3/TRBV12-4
ASSLPGGNTIY
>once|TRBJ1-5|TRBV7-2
ASSRPGAGVPQH
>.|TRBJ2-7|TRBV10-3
AWRGALAASEQY
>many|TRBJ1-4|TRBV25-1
ASGQGQGSEKLF
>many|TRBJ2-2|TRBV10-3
AISATGGGANTGELF
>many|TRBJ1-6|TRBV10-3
ASSRQGVASPLH
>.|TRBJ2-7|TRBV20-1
SARAVSSPSYEQY
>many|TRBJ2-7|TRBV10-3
AISQSGGAYEQY
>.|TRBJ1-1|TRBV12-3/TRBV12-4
ASSPTQGGEAF
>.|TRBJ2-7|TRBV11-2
ASSPDPGYEQY
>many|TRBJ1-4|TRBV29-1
SVDSLAGLF
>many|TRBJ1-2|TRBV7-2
ASSPFKLGYGYT
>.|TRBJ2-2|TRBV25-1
ASSFSSGRGTGELF
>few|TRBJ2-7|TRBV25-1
ASSDSAAGGSSYEQY
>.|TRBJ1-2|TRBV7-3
ASSLTGGATDGYT
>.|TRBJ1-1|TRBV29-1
SVESGLRNTEAF
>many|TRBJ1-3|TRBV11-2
ASRDRPSGNTIY
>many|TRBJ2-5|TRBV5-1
ASSLYRQETQY
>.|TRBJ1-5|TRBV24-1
ATRTGGISNQPQH
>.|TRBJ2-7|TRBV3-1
ASSQDGTGALEQY
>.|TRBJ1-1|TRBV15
ATSSGAGAAEAF
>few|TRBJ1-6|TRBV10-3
AISGGTGNNSPLH
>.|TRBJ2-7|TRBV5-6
ASSPTSGHICEQY
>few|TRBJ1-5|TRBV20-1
SAFARVNSNQPQH
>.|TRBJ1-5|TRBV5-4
ASSLSPGTENQPQH
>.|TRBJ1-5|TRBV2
ASSEAADRNNQPQH
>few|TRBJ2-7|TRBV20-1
SAGLGSYEQY
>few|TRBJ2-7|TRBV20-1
SARRVSGISYEQY
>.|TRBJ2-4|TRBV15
ATSRAEENIQY
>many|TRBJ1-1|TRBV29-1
SVEDFQSTEAF
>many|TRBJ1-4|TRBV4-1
ASSLRQGKLF
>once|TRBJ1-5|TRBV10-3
ASSPPDRGDQPQH
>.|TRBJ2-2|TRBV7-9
ASSLGHRELF
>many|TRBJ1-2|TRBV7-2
ASSLVLNYGYT
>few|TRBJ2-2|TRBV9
ASSVLPNTGELF
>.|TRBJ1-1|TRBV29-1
SVAGQVRFGYTEAF